The 4 T cell receptor beta chains presented below share a single source sample, sequenced in a study of beta chain features in type 1 diabetes. All of the isolated RNA was reverse transcribed, so expressed TCRB transcripts were sequenced. Profiled with immunoSEQ multiplex PCR; TCRdb holds only in-frame clones, not every one. This sample has around 500,000 clones, with more than 9.5% found just once. Sequencing was carried out using naive CD4+ T cells from blood. The receptors originated from a young woman in good health.

The rearrangement uses TRBV7-6 and TRBJ2-3; D is unresolved. Germline V CDR1 and CDR2: SGHVS, FNYEAQ. V was clipped by 4 bases and J by 1 base, with 9 bases between them. The CDR3 runs to 14 residues. CDR3 residues: CASSSEWGTDTQYF. The CDR3 nucleotides are TGTGCCAGCAGCTCAGAGTGGGGCACAGATACGCAGTATTTT.

With respect to this clone: An end of the junction differs from the germline gene, which may be a read error. V usage is TRBV20-1 and J usage is TRBJ2-5; unclear D gene. Germline CDR1 and CDR2: DFQATT and SNEGSKA (reference sequence). This CDR3 has 11 amino acids. DNA for the CDR3: TGCAGTGCTAGAGATCAAGTGACCCAGTACTTC. Residues: CSARDQVTQYF.

The table lists this clone with a few counts. The V call is TRBV30, the J call TRBJ1-1; 7 nucleotides agree with TRBD1. Germline V lookup: CDR1 GTSNPN, CDR2 SVGIG (reference sequence). CDR3 length equals 15 residues. The junction had 5 bases not matched to a gene; V was cut back by 0 bases and J by 1 base. The CDR3 sequence is CAWSVRGHQNTEAFF. As DNA, the CDR3 is TGTGCCTGGAGTGTAAGGGGGCACCAGAACACTGAAGCTTTCTTT.

This clone appeared a few times. J is TRBJ2-1 and V is TRBV29-1; no firm D call. V was pared by 4 bases and J by 5 bases, with 12 bases between. Germline V gives CDR1 SQVTM, CDR2 ANQGSEA. This CDR3 is built from 13 residues. CDR3 DNA sequence: TGCAGCGTTGGGGGATGGGCGAACAATGAGCAGTTCTTC. It yields the protein CSVGGWANNEQFF.